The TCR beta chain under discussion was sequenced for a study of T cell responses to AZD1222 COVID-19 vaccine. The study's findings and limits: Baseline seropositivity occurred in only six AZD1222 recipients. Spike regions recognized by vaccine-associated CD4 TCRs spanned the protein, led by 160-218 and 743-854. Scientists sampled the repertoires only once the peak T cell response had passed.

As concerns this clone: Its specificity is unknown.

V was clipped by 4 bases and J by 4 bases, with 19 bases between them. Per germline, CDR1 SGHTS and CDR2 YDEGEE. The CDR3 contains 16 residues. The repertoire was sequenced with immunoSEQ multiplex PCR; TCRdb's copy has only in-frame clones and lacks some. This sample has under 40,000 clones, with 70% to 80% found just once. V is TRBV5-8 and J is TRBJ2-3; D assignment may be TRBD1 or TRBD2 (6 bases each). The sample here was peripheral blood, taken 28 days after the second AZD1222 dose. The sequence was collected from an adult who received the AZD1222 COVID-19 vaccine. CDR3 sequence (DNA): TGTGCCAGCAGCCAGGAGGGGGGCCCCCACCCAGATACGCAGTATTTT. Translating it yields CASSQEGGPHPDTQYF.